A single sample gave rise to the 32 T cell receptor beta chains below, sequenced in a study of shared clonotypes between healthy human individuals. Generated by immunoSEQ multiplex PCR, the TCRdb table keeps only in-frame clones and is missing some. The data show millions of clones, about 95% seen once. The naive CD8 subset, CD45RO-negative cells positively selected for CCR7, excluded terminally differentiated effector memory CD45RA+ cells. The sample consisted of naive CD8+ T cells sorted from blood. These receptors all come from a young man in good health.

The chain employs TRBV5-1 and TRBJ1-1, with D maybe TRBD1 (6 bases). Between the trimmed V and J ends, which lost 4 bases and 4 bases, there was a span of 17 bases. This CDR3 spans 15 amino acids. Germline assignment: CDR1 SGHRS and CDR2 YFSETQ. Here the CDR3 DNA reads TGCGCCAGCAGCCAAAACAGGGAGGTGGTCACTGAAGCTTTCTTT. Translating gives CASSQNREVVTEAFF.

The chain combines TRBV7-8 with TRBJ1-6; maybe TRBD1 (6 bases). Germline V gives CDR1 SGHVS, CDR2 FQNEAQ. The CDR3 contains 18 residues. V was pared by 5 bases and J by 2 bases, with 19 bases between. The CDR3: CASSEGHRKLTYNSPLHF. The CDR3, as DNA: TGTGCCAGCAGCGAGGGACACCGAAAGCTCACCTATAATTCACCCCTCCACTTT. The complete variable domain, with remaining parts taken from reference TRBV7-8 and TRBJ1-6, reads GAGVSQSPRYKVAKRGQDVALRCDPISGHVSLFWYQQALGQGPEFLTYFQNEAQLDKSGLPSDRFFAERPEGSVSTLKIQRTQQEDSAVYLCASSEGHRKLTYNSPLHFGNGTRLTVT.

This chain joins TRBV2 and TRBJ2-1; 10 bases agree with TRBD2. The trim removed 2 bases at V and 8 bases at J, leaving 6 bases unmatched. The length of the CDR3 is 15 residues. Germline CDR1 and CDR2: SNHLY and FYNNEI. The CDR3 reads CASSESSGGVDEQFF. The CDR3 DNA is TGTGCCAGCAGTGAAAGCAGCGGGGGGGTCGATGAGCAGTTCTTC.

This sequence joins TRBV19 and TRBJ1-1; D is possibly TRBD1 (6 bases). Germline CDR1 is LNHDA and CDR2 is SQIVND (reference sequence). The CDR3 runs to 13 residues. Trimming stripped 5 bases from V and 3 bases from J, with 10 bases between. CDR3 sequence: CASSLQGDTEAFF. The CDR3 bases are TGTGCCAGTAGTTTACAGGGTGACACTGAAGCTTTCTTT.

The V and J genes are TRBV29-1 and TRBJ2-7; D might be TRBD2 (6 bases). CDR3 size: 13 residues. CDR1 and CDR2 (germline): SQVTM, ANQGSEA. The V end lost 3 bases, the J end lost 5 bases, and 14 bases lay between the germline ends. Here the CDR3 reads CSVEAVGGNEQYF. The CDR3 DNA reads TGCAGCGTTGAGGCGGTTGGGGGGAACGAGCAGTACTTC.

The rearrangement links TRBV4-3 to TRBJ2-3; 9 nucleotides align to TRBD2. The CDR3 contains 16 residues. Germline V gives CDR1 LGHNA, CDR2 YSLEER. The V gene end was trimmed by 1 base and the J gene end by 5 bases; junction bases not matched to a gene: 7. CDR3 protein: CASSQVSAGGVDTQYF. The CDR3 DNA reads as TGCGCCAGCAGCCAAGTTTCAGCGGGAGGCGTAGATACGCAGTATTTT.

The chain links TRBV7-9 to TRBJ2-7; 9 bases map to TRBD2. V dropped 6 bases and J dropped 6; count of bases not matched to a gene: 9. This CDR3 comprises 14 residues. Per germline, CDR1 SEHNR and CDR2 FQNEAQ (reference sequence). CDR3 region: CASRDSGTSLEQYF. CDR3 bases: TGTGCCAGCAGAGACAGCGGGACTAGCCTCGAGCAGTACTTC.

This rearrangement joins TRBV9 to TRBJ1-2; 7 bases agree with TRBD1. J gave up 4 bases and V 0 bases, and 3 bases lay outside the gene matches. CDR1 is SGDLS and CDR2 is YYNGEE in the germline V gene. This CDR3 region has 14 residues. This chain's CDR3 is CASSVETGSYGYTF. In nucleotides, the CDR3 is TGTGCCAGCAGCGTAGAGACAGGGAGCTATGGCTACACCTTC.

The V and J genes are TRBV27 and TRBJ2-3, with D tentatively TRBD2 (6 bases). V lost 3 bases and J 6 bases, leaving 22 bases between the germline ends. This CDR3 comprises 17 residues. Per the germline V gene, CDR1 is MNHEY and CDR2 is SMNVEV (reference sequence). This chain's CDR3 is CASSFVVGDFQWDTQYF. For the CDR3, the DNA is TGTGCCAGCAGTTTTGTAGTAGGGGACTTCCAGTGGGATACGCAGTATTTT.

CDR3 residues: CASSDDSNEKLFF. DNA for the CDR3: TGTGCCAGCAGCGACGACAGTAATGAAAAACTGTTTTTT. The chain recombines TRBV9 with TRBJ1-4; D perhaps matches TRBD1 (5 bases). The V and J ends lost 3 bases and 4 bases respectively, with 7 bases between them. The CDR3 has 13 amino acids. Germline CDR1 SGDLS, CDR2 YYNGEE.

The chain uses TRBV7-9 and TRBJ2-1, with 9 bases identical to TRBD2. The germline V gene encodes CDR1 SEHNR and CDR2 FQNEAQ (reference sequence). The V gene end was trimmed by 6 bases and the J gene end by 9 bases; junction bases not matched to a gene: 9. The CDR3 loop spans 14 amino acids. In DNA form, the CDR3 reads TGTGCCAGCAGGATTGGCGGGGGGGCTGGTGAGCAGTTCTTC. Its translation: CASRIGGGAGEQFF.

V and J are TRBV20-1 and TRBJ1-2, with no clear D. Germline values: CDR1 DFQATT, CDR2 SNEGSKA (reference sequence). Trimming stripped 3 bases from V and 8 bases from J, with 10 bases between. This CDR3 has 11 residues. This CDR3 is CSAREQGGYTF. CDR3 coding DNA: TGCAGTGCTAGGGAGCAAGGGGGCTACACCTTC.

The rearrangement uses TRBV6-1 and TRBJ2-7, with D possibly TRBD1 on 5 matching bases. The V gene lost 1 base and the J gene lost 4 bases, with 17 bases spanning the gap. This CDR3 contains 16 residues. Per the germline V gene, CDR1 is MNHNS and CDR2 is SASEGT. CDR3 nucleotides: TGTGCCAGCAGTGAAGAGGGGATTGAGTGGGCATACGAGCAGTACTTC. Protein: CASSEEGIEWAYEQYF.

The chain combines TRBV13 with TRBJ2-1; D is ambiguous. The CDR3 totals 13 residues. V lost 0 bases and J 8 bases, leaving 8 bases between the germline ends. Germline loops: CDR1 PRHDT, CDR2 FYEKMQ (reference sequence). The CDR3, as DNA: TGTGCCAGCAGCTTAGGAGCCGGCGATGAGCAGTTCTTC. It encodes CASSLGAGDEQFF.

The V and J genes are TRBV5-1 and TRBJ1-5; 7 positions agree with TRBD1. Looked up from germline, CDR1 is SGHRS and CDR2 is YFSETQ. V trimming: 3 bases; J trimming: 5 bases; junction bases outside the gene matches: 5. The CDR3 runs to 14 residues. The CDR3 loop reads CASSWTGADQPQHF. Written as DNA, the CDR3 is TGCGCCAGCAGCTGGACAGGCGCCGATCAGCCCCAGCATTTT. The full variable domain, completed using reference TRBV5-1 and TRBJ1-5, is KAGVTQTPRYLIKTRGQQVTLSCSPISGHRSVSWYQQTPGQGLQFLFEYFSETQRNKGNFPGRFSGRQFSNSRSEMNVSTLELGDSALYLCASSWTGADQPQHFGDGTRLSIL.

This clone came up a few times. CDR3 residues: CASSDRGGSYEQYF. CDR3 DNA: TGTGCCAGCAGTGACAGGGGGGGCTCCTACGAGCAGTACTTC. V gene TRBV25-1 combines with J gene TRBJ2-7; tentatively, D is TRBD1 or TRBD2 (7 bases each). From germline, CDR1 is MGHDK and CDR2 SYGVNS. The germline V and J ends were trimmed by 3 bases and 0 bases, with 9 bases remaining between them. The CDR3 is 14 residues long.

Points on this clone: Other DNA sequences in this specimen translate into the identical CDR3. The rearrangement uses TRBV29-1 and TRBJ1-1, with D possibly matching TRBD1 (6 bases). Germline loops: CDR1 SQVTM, CDR2 ANQGSEA. V lost 6 bases, J lost 4 bases, and 12 bases lay in between. This CDR3 contains 12 residues. The CDR3 DNA sequence: TGCAGCGTAGCAGGAGGGGGCACTGAAGCTTTCTTT. It codes for CSVAGGGTEAFF.

The chain combines TRBV13 with TRBJ2-7; D may be TRBD1 (6 bases). The CDR3 has 15 residues. With 5 bases removed from V and 0 bases from J, the gap between germline ends came to 14 bases. Germline V gene lookup returns CDR1 PRHDT and CDR2 FYEKMQ (reference sequence). The CDR3 nucleotides read TGTGCCAGCAGCCCGGTACAGGGAAGCTCCTACGAGCAGTACTTC. Translation gives CASSPVQGSSYEQYF.

The chain couples TRBV6-1 to TRBJ1-6; 11 bases line up with TRBD1. The CDR3 totals 14 residues. Germline-derived CDR1 and CDR2 are MNHNS and SASEGT. V lost 4 bases to trimming and J lost 7 bases; unmatched junction nucleotides: 0. CDR3: CASSGTGGNSPLHF. As DNA, the CDR3 is TGTGCCAGCAGTGGGACAGGGGGCAATTCACCCCTCCACTTT.

V is TRBV25-1 and J is TRBJ2-1, with TRBD1 identical over 7 bases. V was clipped by 3 bases and J by 7 bases; unmatched bases: 9. Germline V gives CDR1 MGHDK, CDR2 SYGVNS. The CDR3 consists of 15 residues. The CDR3 DNA is TGTGCCAGCAGTGACGGGACAGCATTGGGGAATGAGCAGTTCTTC. It encodes CASSDGTALGNEQFF.

The chain is built from TRBV5-6 and TRBJ1-2; D gene ambiguous. The CDR3 length is 13 residues. Trimming removed 4 bases at V and 2 bases at J, with 9 bases between. CDR1 SGHDT and CDR2 YYEEEE come from the germline V gene. Here the CDR3 reads CASSATGNYGYTF. For the CDR3, the DNA is TGTGCCAGCAGCGCGACGGGGAACTATGGCTACACCTTC.

The CDR3 DNA reads as TGTGCCACCAGCAGAGAGACAGCCTACGAGCAGTACTTC. As protein: CATSRETAYEQYF. This chain uses TRBV15 with TRBJ2-7, with D perhaps TRBD1 (5 bases). Germline V CDR1 and CDR2: LNHNV, YYDKDF (reference sequence). V was shortened by 0 bases and J by 2 bases, with 5 bases between the two germline ends. This CDR3 contains 13 residues. The whole variable domain, remainder taken from reference TRBV15 and TRBJ2-7, is DAMVIQNPRYQVTQFGKPVTLSCSQTLNHNVMYWYQQKSSQAPKLLFHYYDKDFNNEADTPDNFQSRRPNTSFCFLDIRSPGLGDTAMYLCATSRETAYEQYFGPGTRLTVT.

The V and J genes are TRBV27 and TRBJ2-1; 8 nucleotides line up with TRBD1. Germline V lookup: CDR1 MNHEY, CDR2 SMNVEV (reference sequence). V dropped 6 bases and J dropped 2; count of bases not matched to a gene: 6. The CDR3 sequence is 15 residues long. The CDR3 region is CASSTRTGTYNEQFF. In DNA form, the CDR3 reads TGTGCCAGCAGCACTCGGACAGGGACCTACAATGAGCAGTTCTTC.

This chain links TRBV28 with TRBJ1-5; D is unclear. Trimming stripped 1 base from V and 12 bases from J, with 7 bases between. This CDR3 comprises 11 residues. Germline loops: CDR1 MDHEN, CDR2 SYDVKM. Here the CDR3 DNA reads TGTGCCAGCAGTTTATCTGGGGTCCAGCATTTT. It codes for CASSLSGVQHF. Combining the CDR3 with reference TRBV28 and TRBJ1-5 gives the whole variable domain DVKVTQSSRYLVKRTGEKVFLECVQDMDHENMFWYRQDPGLGLRLIYFSYDVKMKEKGDIPEGYSVSREKKERFSLILESASTNQTSMYLCASSLSGVQHFGDGTRLSIL.

The V gene is TRBV7-9, the J gene TRBJ2-7; tentatively, D is TRBD1 (6 bases). V shed 5 bases and J shed 3 bases, with 17 bases lying between them. This CDR3 has 15 residues. CDR1 and CDR2 (germline): SEHNR, FQNEAQ (reference sequence). The CDR3 reads CASSPASQGVYEQYF. Here the CDR3 DNA reads TGTGCCAGCAGCCCCGCCTCACAGGGCGTCTACGAGCAGTACTTC.

This chain joins TRBV5-4 and TRBJ2-3; TRBD2 matches 8 bases. Germline V lookup: CDR1 SGHNT, CDR2 YYREEE (reference sequence). J lost 2 bases, V lost 10 bases, and 24 bases had no gene match. This CDR3 is built from 19 residues. Here the CDR3 reads CAGRFERGQTPNPTDTQYF. In DNA form, the CDR3 reads TGTGCCGGCCGTTTCGAGCGGGGGCAAACCCCTAACCCCACAGATACGCAGTATTTT.

This chain links TRBV6-5 with TRBJ1-4; D unresolved. CDR3 length equals 14 residues. V was clipped by 2 bases and J by 6 bases, with 10 bases between them. Germline loops: CDR1 MNHEY, CDR2 SVGAGI. The CDR3 region has the DNA TGTGCCAGCAGTTACGAGGTCGGGGATGAAAAACTGTTTTTT. Its translation is CASSYEVGDEKLFF.

The rearrangement links TRBV25-1 to TRBJ1-2; maybe TRBD1 (5 bases). Per the germline V gene, CDR1 is MGHDK and CDR2 is SYGVNS. Trimming stripped 3 bases from V and 4 bases from J, with 12 bases between. The CDR3 runs to 14 residues. CDR3 in amino acids: CASSDPQDPYGYTF. The CDR3 region has the DNA TGTGCCAGCAGTGACCCACAGGATCCCTATGGCTACACCTTC.

This clone was counted a single time. Other DNA sequences within the sample encode an identical CDR3. The J gene is TRBJ2-7, the V gene TRBV4-1, with 8 bases that match TRBD2. The V and J ends lost 2 bases and 2 bases, in that order; junction bases with no gene match: 2. Germline loops: CDR1 MGHRA, CDR2 YSYEKL. The CDR3 length is 14 residues. The CDR3 region has the DNA TGCGCCAGCAGCCAACTAGCGGGTACCTACGAGCAGTACTTC. This gives the protein CASSQLAGTYEQYF.

This chain uses TRBV27 with TRBJ1-1; 7 bases fit TRBD1. The CDR3 runs 15 residues. V was clipped by 5 bases and J by 3 bases; unmatched bases: 9. Germline V CDR1 and CDR2: MNHEY, SMNVEV (reference sequence). CDR3: CASSDKQGPDTEAFF. In nucleotides, the CDR3 is TGTGCCAGCAGTGATAAACAGGGGCCAGACACTGAAGCTTTCTTT.

The J gene is TRBJ1-2, the V gene TRBV12-1. TRBV12-1 is given as a pseudogene. This CDR3 comprises 11 residues. This CDR3 is CASSEPYGYTF. CDR3 sequence (DNA): TGTGCCAGCAGTGAGCCCTATGGCTACACCTTC.

Remarks on this clone: Other DNA sequences in the same sample also yield this CDR3. The V gene is TRBV11-3, the J gene TRBJ2-3; D ambiguous. The CDR3 spans 13 residues. Trimming pared 5 bases from V and 2 bases from J, leaving 8 bases between. Per germline, CDR1 SGHNT and CDR2 YENEEA. CDR3 loop: CASSRGSTDTQYF. As DNA, the CDR3 is TGTGCCAGCAGCCGTGGGTCCACAGATACGCAGTATTTT.